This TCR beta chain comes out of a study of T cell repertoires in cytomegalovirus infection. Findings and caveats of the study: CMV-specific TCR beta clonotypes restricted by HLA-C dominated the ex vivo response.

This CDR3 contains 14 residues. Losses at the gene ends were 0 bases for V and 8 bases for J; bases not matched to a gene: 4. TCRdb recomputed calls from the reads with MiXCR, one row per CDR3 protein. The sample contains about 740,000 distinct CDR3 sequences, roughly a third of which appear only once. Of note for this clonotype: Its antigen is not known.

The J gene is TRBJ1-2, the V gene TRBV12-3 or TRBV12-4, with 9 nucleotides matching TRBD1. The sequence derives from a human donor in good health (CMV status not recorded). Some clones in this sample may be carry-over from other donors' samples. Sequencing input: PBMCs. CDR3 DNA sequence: TGTGCCAGCAGTTTAGCCGGGACAGGGTCGGGCTACACCTTC. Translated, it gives CASSLAGTGSGYTF.